The present T cell receptor (beta chain) was sequenced within a study of blood T cells in healthy people across ages. Worth noting for this clonotype: Its specificity is not known.

Sample-barcoded 5' priming and a J-beta primer mix drove a second PCR of roughly 6 to 12 cycles. TCRdb fed the 5' RACE reads into MiXCR, producing one record per CDR3 protein. Of hundreds of thousands of distinct CDR3 sequences listed, around 43% are singletons. The study, taken as a whole, reports: TCR beta diversity, measured per million T cells, fell in a roughly linear way with age.

Caucasian individuals from Russia who were healthy and aged roughly 6 to 95 acted as donors. Germline V CDR1 and CDR2: LGHDT, YNNKEL (reference sequence). V was trimmed by 0 bases and J by 7 bases, leaving 13 bases between them. This CDR3 spans 15 amino acids. Specimen: blood. This rearrangement joins TRBV3-1 to TRBJ1-5; a possible D gene is TRBD1 (6 bases). The receptor was derived from a man aged 60 to 75 in good health. The CDR3 spells CASSQEGLGGQPQHF. The CDR3 region has the DNA TGTGCCAGCAGCCAAGAAGGGTTAGGGGGACAGCCCCAGCATTTT.